These 3 T cell receptor beta chains originate from one sample sequenced in a study of T cell repertoires in cytomegalovirus infection. TCRdb reprocessed the reads via MiXCR and lists one record per CDR3 protein. The sample holds nearly 450,000 distinct CDR3 sequences, approximately 32% seen once. Material for sequencing was PBMCs. The origin of the receptors is a human donor in good health (CMV status not recorded). Some clones in this sample may be carry-over from other donors' samples.

The genes are TRBV27 and TRBJ2-1; D is possibly TRBD2 (5 bases). The V gene's germline CDR1 is MNHEY and CDR2 SMNVEV (reference sequence). This CDR3 region has 17 residues. Trimming shortened V by 3 bases and J by 1 base, and 16 bases separated the two germline ends. CDR3 protein: CASSFGGPGVSYNEQFF. CDR3 DNA sequence: TGTGCCAGCAGTTTCGGTGGACCCGGGGTGTCCTACAATGAGCAGTTCTTC.

This chain uses TRBV6-5 with TRBJ2-7; 8 bases are a match to TRBD2. CDR1 is MNHEY, CDR2 SVGAGI, per germline. J gave up 5 bases and V 6 bases, and 9 bases lay outside the gene matches. The CDR3 covers 14 residues. The CDR3 spells CASRPRGGFNEQYF. Written as DNA, the CDR3 is TGTGCCAGCAGACCCCGGGGGGGCTTCAACGAGCAGTACTTC.

This clonotype was seen ten or more times. The V gene is TRBV7-2, the J gene TRBJ2-2, with D possibly matching TRBD2 (6 bases). This CDR3 is 15 amino acids long. Looked up from germline, CDR1 is SGHTA and CDR2 is FQGNSA. The V end was cut by 3 bases, the J end by 1 base, with 9 bases between. The CDR3 here is CASSLGSGNTGELFF. The CDR3 bases are TGTGCCAGCAGCTTGGGTAGCGGGAACACCGGGGAGCTGTTTTTT. The full variable domain, in which reference TRBV7-2 and TRBJ2-2 provide the parts outside the CDR3, is GAGVSQSPSNKVTEKGKDVELRCDPISGHTALYWYRQSLGQGLEFLIYFQGNSAPDKSGLPSDRFSAERTGGSVSTLTIQRTQQEDSAVYLCASSLGSGNTGELFFGEGSRLTVL.